A selection of T cell receptor beta chains follows, all from one sample in a study of blood T cell repertoires in COVID-19. Sequencing was performed with immunoSEQ multiplex PCR; in TCRdb, only in-frame clones are kept and a portion is missing. The sample has 150,000 or so clones; around 84% are singletons. Sequencing was carried out using PBMCs or T cells enriched from blood (not recorded which). The origin of the receptors is a woman in her forties or fifties who had been exposed to COVID-19. CDR3s include the opening cysteine and the closing phenylalanine or tryptophan. The D gene is left open where the match is weak. Only part of the rows carry a size: once, few, many, or a class if the clone is expanded.

TRBJ1-4 TRBV6-2/TRBV6-3 - TRBD1 TGTGCCAGCAGTTACCTAACAGGGGTGGCTGAAAAACTGTTTTTT CASSYLTGVAEKLFF
TRBJ2-2 TRBV6-4 - - TGTGCCAGCAGTGAAAAGAGTAACACCGGGGAGCTGTTTTTT CASSEKSNTGELFF
TRBJ2-2 TRBV19 - - TGTGCCGGAGGTCCCCACGGGGAGCTGTTTTTT CAGGPHGELFF
TRBJ2-2 TRBV9 - TRBD1 TGTGCCAGCTCGGGGACAGGGGGCATAGCCGGGGAGCTGTTTTTT CASSGTGGIAGELFF
TRBJ2-1 TRBV6-2/TRBV6-3 - - TGTGCCAGCAGTCAACCCTGGACTGGGCAGTTCTTC CASSQPWTGQFF
TRBJ1-2 TRBV7-9 - TRBD1 TGTGCCAGCAGCTTAGGGGGACAGGGCTATGGCTACACCTTC CASSLGGQGYGYTF
TRBJ2-3 TRBV7-2 - TRBD2 TGTGCCAGCAGCCGCAGCGGGGGGGCCGGAGATACGCAGTATTTT CASSRSGGAGDTQYF
TRBJ2-1 TRBV27 - - TGTGCCAGCAGTGAGACTGGATACAATGAGCAGTTCTTC CASSETGYNEQFF
TRBJ1-3 TRBV3-1/TRBV3-2 - - TGTGCCAGCAGCCAAGGAGGAGGAAACACCATATATTTT CASSQGGGNTIYF
TRBJ2-3 TRBV6-2/TRBV6-3 - - TGTGCCAGCAGTTACTTTGGAAGGGGTACAGATACGCAGTATTTT CASSYFGRGTDTQYF
TRBJ2-1 TRBV6-5 - - TGTGCCAGCAGGTACCGGGGTTGGGGATACAATGAGCAGTTCTTC CASRYRGWGYNEQFF
TRBJ2-5 TRBV6-5 - - TGTGCCAGCAGGATGACAGATCAAGAGACCCAGTACTTC CASRMTDQETQYF
TRBJ1-4 TRBV14 few - TGTGCCAGCAGCCAAGAACTCGGCGGTCTTGGAGAAAAACTGTTTTTT CASSQELGGLGEKLFF
TRBJ1-4 TRBV29-1 - TRBD1 TGCAGCGGCGGGACAGCCGAAAAACTGTTTTTT CSGGTAEKLFF
TRBJ2-3 TRBV11-3 - TRBD2 TGTGCCAGCAGCTCCAGGACTAGCGGGGGGGTCACAGATACGCAGTATTTT CASSSRTSGGVTDTQYF
TRBJ1-1 TRBV27 - TRBD1 TGTGCCAGCAGTTCCCGACAGGGGGCGTTCACTGAAGCTTTCTTC CASSSRQGAFTEAFF
TRBJ2-3 TRBV23-1 - - TGCGCCAGCAGTCAGTCGGACAGCAGCACAGATACGCAGTATTTT CASSQSDSSTDTQYF
TRBJ1-2 TRBV6-5 - - TGTGCCAGCAGCCGCCGGGTTGACAGCTTCTATGGCTACACCTTC CASSRRVDSFYGYTF
TRBJ1-2 TRBV5-1 - - TGCGCCAGTTACGGGTTCGGGGGCTACACCTTC CASYGFGGYTF
TRBJ1-2 TRBV10-3 - TRBD1 TGTGCCACGGGACAGCTTTATGGCTACACCTTC CATGQLYGYTF
TRBJ2-1 TRBV19 once TRBD2 TGTGCCAGTAGTCGACTAGCGGCCTACAATGAGCAGTTCTTC CASSRLAAYNEQFF
TRBJ1-5 TRBV27 - - TGTGCCAGCTCCCCGTTCCGCAATCAGCCCCAGCATTTT CASSPFRNQPQHF
TRBJ1-2 TRBV5-4 few - TGTGCCAGCAGCTTGGGACGGGTTAACTATGGCTACACCTTC CASSLGRVNYGYTF
TRBJ1-3 TRBV11-2 - - TGTGCCAGCAGGCTAATTGGAAACACCATATATTTT CASRLIGNTIYF
TRBJ1-5 TRBV7-9 - - TGTGCCAGCAGCCTAGGCGGGCAAGTCAATCAGCCCCAGCATTTT CASSLGGQVNQPQHF
TRBJ1-4 TRBV7-2 few TRBD1 TGTGCCAGCAGCTTAAGACAGGGAGGTGAAAAACTGTTTTTT CASSLRQGGEKLFF
TRBJ1-3 TRBV5-8 - - TGTGCCAGCAGCTTGGGACAGTCTGGAAACACCATATATTTT CASSLGQSGNTIYF
TRBJ1-4 TRBV5-6 - - TGTGCCAGCAGCTTGGTCGGACTAAAGAATGAAAAACTGTTTTTT CASSLVGLKNEKLFF
TRBJ1-1 TRBV5-1 - TRBD1 TGCGCCAGCAGCCTATTGACAGGGGTTGAAGCTTTCTTT CASSLLTGVEAFF
TRBJ1-6 TRBV9 - - TGTGCCAGCAGCGATCGGGGTTCACCCCTCCACTTT CASSDRGSPLHF
TRBJ1-5 TRBV7-2 - - TGTGCCAGCAGCTTGTCCGACCCAGGGTTTCAGCCCCAGCATTTT CASSLSDPGFQPQHF
TRBJ1-5 TRBV29-1 - TRBD1 TGCAGCGTGAAAGGGACAGGGGGGAGCAATCAGCCCCAGCATTTT CSVKGTGGSNQPQHF
TRBJ2-7 TRBV7-8 - - TGTGCCAGCAGCTTAAACGTAGCTTCCTACGAGCAGTACTTC CASSLNVASYEQYF
TRBJ2-7 TRBV3-1/TRBV3-2 - - TGTGCCAGCAGCCAAGGGGACAAGTCCTACGAGCAGTACTTC CASSQGDKSYEQYF
TRBJ2-2 TRBV4-1 - TRBD1 TGCGCCAGCAGCCATCGACAGGGCAGTGAGAACACCGGGGAGCTGTTTTTT CASSHRQGSENTGELFF
TRBJ2-1 TRBV4-2 - - TGTGCCAGCAGCCAAGATGGGGGGAACGGTGAGCAGTTCTTC CASSQDGGNGEQFF
TRBJ1-1 TRBV5-4 - TRBD1 TGTGCCAGCACCGTCGGACAGGGGAATACTGAAGCTTTCTTT CASTVGQGNTEAFF
TRBJ1-3 TRBV18 - - TGTGCCAGCTCACCACGCAGGGTTACTGGAAACACCATATATTTT CASSPRRVTGNTIYF
TRBJ1-2 TRBV29-1 - - TGCAGCTACACAAGGGTACCCCCCGGAGGTGGCTACACCTTC CSYTRVPPGGGYTF
TRBJ2-7 TRBV5-6 - TRBD1 TGTGCCAGCAGCCCGGACAGGGGCAGGGGCGAGCAGTACTTC CASSPDRGRGEQYF
TRBJ2-7 TRBV12-3/TRBV12-4 - - TGTGCCAGCACCCCCGAACAAAGGCAGTACTTC CASTPEQRQYF
TRBJ2-3 TRBV6-2/TRBV6-3 - - TGTGCCAGCAGTTACTCCGAACACACAGATACGCAGTATTTT CASSYSEHTDTQYF
TRBJ2-5 TRBV5-1 - TRBD2 TGCGCCAGCAGCTTGGGGGTCCTAGCGGGGGGTTCCCAAGAGACCCAGTACTTC CASSLGVLAGGSQETQYF
TRBJ2-7 TRBV28 - - TGTGCCAGCAGTCGATGGGACACCCTTTTCTACGAGCAGTACTTC CASSRWDTLFYEQYF
TRBJ1-5 TRBV10-3 - TRBD1 TGTGCCATCAGTGAAGGGACAGGGGATCAGCCCCAGCATTTT CAISEGTGDQPQHF
TRBJ2-7 TRBV7-8 - TRBD2 TGTGCCAGCAGCTCCCAGGGTGTAGCGGGGCACTACGAGCAGTACTTC CASSSQGVAGHYEQYF
TRBJ1-3 TRBV7-8 - TRBD1 TGTGCCAGCAGCTTACAGGGGGGCAACTCTGGAAACACCATATATTTT CASSLQGGNSGNTIYF
TRBJ1-4 TRBV11-2 - TRBD1 TGTGCCAGCAGCTTAAGTACAGGGGCGGAAAAACTGTTTTTT CASSLSTGAEKLFF
TRBJ1-3 TRBV4-1 once TRBD1 TGCGCCAGCAGCCCCAGGGGGTCTGAGAACACCATATATTTT CASSPRGSENTIYF
TRBJ2-1 TRBV3-1/TRBV3-2 few - TGTGCCAGCAGCCAAGATGTGCAGTACAATGAGCAGTTCTTC CASSQDVQYNEQFF
TRBJ2-5 TRBV4-2 - TRBD2 TGTGCCAGCAGCCAAGGGCAACTAGCGGAGGGGGGGGGCCTTGAGACCCAGTACTTC CASSQGQLAEGGGLETQYF
TRBJ1-1 TRBV20-1 few TRBD1 TGCAGTGCTAGGGGGACAGTTGAAGCTTTCTTT CSARGTVEAFF
TRBJ2-6 TRBV7-9 once - TGTGCCAGCAGCTTCAACAGGGCTTTAAGCTCTGGGGCCAACGTCCTGACTTTC CASSFNRALSSGANVLTF
TRBJ1-5 TRBV20-1 - - TGCAGTGCTAGTCGGAGTCCTGCTAATCAGCCCCAGCATTTT CSASRSPANQPQHF
TRBJ2-1 TRBV5-1 - TRBD1 TGCGCCAGCAGAGGACAGGGGGTTGGAAATGAGCAGTTCTTC CASRGQGVGNEQFF